The subject of this entry is one TCR beta chain. As yet, its antigen is unknown. TCRdb recomputed calls from the reads with MiXCR, one row per CDR3 protein. This sample has fewer than 950,000 distinct CDR3 sequences, with approximately 29% found just once. This sample stems from a study of T cell repertoires in cytomegalovirus infection. Looking at the study overall: Well-studied HLA-B-restricted CMV epitopes were used in the study alongside recently identified HLA-C-restricted ones. It was the public TCR beta signatures that indicated both CMV infection and matching HLA type.

Study findings and constraints: Summed frequency of public TCR beta families distinguished CMV carriers with the relevant HLA.

The material sequenced was cultured CD8+ T cells from PBMCs, taken from culture after CMV antigen stimulation. The receptor comes from a human donor in good health (CMV status not recorded). Some clones in this sample may be carry-over from other donors' samples.

CDR3 in DNA: TGTGCCAGCAGCCAATCTCCCGGGGGGGGCACAGATACGCAGTATTTT. Encoded protein: CASSQSPGGGTDTQYF. The chain employs TRBV14 and TRBJ2-3; 8 bases agree with TRBD2. V lost 2 bases and J lost 1; bases outside the gene matches: 5. The CDR3 runs to 16 residues. Germline assignment: CDR1 SGHDN and CDR2 FVKESK.